Detailed here is one TCR beta chain. The entry originates in a study of blood T cell repertoires in COVID-19. Whole-study context: PBMCs, B-cell-depleted T cells, or T cells were the source of the cDNA or gDNA that made up the material.

The data were produced by immunoSEQ multiplex PCR, yet TCRdb's version contains in-frame clones alone and is incomplete. Here the sample spans 150,000 to 200,000 clones, less than 85% being singletons. Assignment of participants to cohorts was predicated upon participant-reported clinical history. The ends lost 1 base at V and 6 bases at J; junction bases unmatched: 6. The CDR3 length is 15 residues. Germline CDR1 and CDR2: SNHLY and FYNNEI. J is TRBJ2-7 and V is TRBV2, with 10 positions matching TRBD2. Sequenced input: PBMCs or T cells enriched from blood (not recorded which). The receptor was isolated from a woman in her sixties or seventies with acute COVID-19. In nucleotides, the CDR3 is TGTGCCAGCAGTGAAGTAAGCGGGAGGGTACCCGAGCAGTACTTC. Amino acids: CASSEVSGRVPEQYF.